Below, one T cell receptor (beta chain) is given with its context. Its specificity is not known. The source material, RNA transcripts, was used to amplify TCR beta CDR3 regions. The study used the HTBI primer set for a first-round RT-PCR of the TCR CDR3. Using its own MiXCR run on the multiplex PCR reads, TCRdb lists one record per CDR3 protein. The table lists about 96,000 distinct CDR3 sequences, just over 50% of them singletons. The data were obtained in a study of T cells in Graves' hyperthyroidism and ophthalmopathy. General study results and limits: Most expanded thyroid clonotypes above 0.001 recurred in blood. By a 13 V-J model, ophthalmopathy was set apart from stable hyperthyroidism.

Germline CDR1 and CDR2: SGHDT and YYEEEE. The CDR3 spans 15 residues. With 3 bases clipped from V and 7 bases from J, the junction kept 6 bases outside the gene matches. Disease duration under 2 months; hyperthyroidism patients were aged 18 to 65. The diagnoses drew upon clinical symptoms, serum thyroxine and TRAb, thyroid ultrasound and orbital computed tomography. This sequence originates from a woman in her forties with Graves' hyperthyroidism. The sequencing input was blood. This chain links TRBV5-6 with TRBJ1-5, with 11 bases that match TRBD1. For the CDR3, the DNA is TGTGCCAGCAGCTGGGGACAGGGGGGTTGGCAGCCCCAGCATTTT. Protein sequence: CASSWGQGGWQPQHF.